The 27 T cell receptor beta chains listed next were all sequenced from one sample in a study of CD8 T cells in Susac syndrome (dated by TCRdb to the late 2010s). Library preparation used the immunoSEQ multiplex PCR assay. RNA was extracted using the RNeasy kit, and roughly 0.5 to 1 microgram was reverse transcribed with random hexamers. The public reads were reprocessed in TCRdb via fastp at Q25 and MiXCR, keeping in-frame beta chains. Every entry covers one CDR3 protein and lists the most common genes and DNA from its rows. The sample table holds hundreds of thousands of distinct CDR3 sequences, of which 85% were seen once. 0.09% to 0.15% of the sample goes to the ten largest clones. Sequencing was done on a sample of CD8+ T cells from PBMCs. Receptor source: a human donor with multiple sclerosis.

The CDR3 DNA follows: TGTGCCAGCAGCTTGTCTGGGGAGGGCACTGAAGCTTTCTTT. It translates to CASSLSGEGTEAFF. The V call is TRBV5-5, the J call TRBJ1-1; D ambiguous. The CDR3 sequence is 14 residues long. V was cut by 1 base and J by 4 bases, with 11 bases left in between. The germline V gene has CDR1 SGHKS and CDR2 YYEKEE (reference sequence). The full variable domain, rest sourced from reference TRBV5-5 and TRBJ1-1, is DAGVTQSPTHLIKTRGQQVTLRCSPISGHKSVSWYQQVLGQGPQFIFQYYEKEERGRGNFPDRFSARQFPNYSSELNVNALLLGDSALYLCASSLSGEGTEAFFGQGTRLTVV.

The chain couples TRBV4-1 to TRBJ2-7; 8 bases match TRBD1. Germline trimming cut 1 base from V and 5 bases from J; bases unmatched to any gene: 7. The CDR3 is made up of 15 amino acids. The germline V gene has CDR1 MGHRA and CDR2 YSYEKL. CDR3 nucleotide sequence: TGCGCCAGCAGCCAAGTCCAGGGGGCTTATCACGAGCAGTACTTC. Translating gives CASSQVQGAYHEQYF.

This chain uses TRBV4-1 with TRBJ2-2, with TRBD2 identical over 7 bases. The J segment lost 7 bases and the V segment lost 1 base, leaving 12 bases of the junction unmatched. This CDR3 region has 17 residues. Per germline, CDR1 MGHRA and CDR2 YSYEKL. The CDR3 sequence: CASSQVGGEGLGGELFF. The CDR3 nucleotides are TGCGCCAGCAGCCAAGTGGGCGGGGAGGGCCTCGGCGGGGAGCTGTTTTTT.

J is TRBJ2-2 and V is TRBV21-1; whether TRBD2, the table's D call, matches the DNA was not checked. TRBV21-1 is a pseudogene locus. This CDR3 contains 17 residues. The CDR3 coding sequence is TGTGCCAGCACCCTGAGACTGGGGAGGAGAGTGCCCGGGCAGCTGTTTTTT. This encodes CASTLRLGRRVPGQLFF.

This sequence joins TRBV4-1 and TRBJ2-3; 11 bases align to TRBD2. The CDR3 totals 16 residues. V was clipped by 1 base and J by 4 bases; unmatched bases: 4. CDR1 and CDR2 from the germline V gene are MGHRA and YSYEKL. CDR3 nucleotides: TGCGCCAGCAGCCAAGCTAGCGGGGGGCCGGCAGATACGCAGTATTTT. This translates into CASSQASGGPADTQYF.

The chain recombines TRBV6-6 with TRBJ2-3; D perhaps matches TRBD2 (5 bases). V gave up 6 bases and J gave up 2 bases, with 15 bases separating them. The CDR3 totals 15 residues. Germline V lookup: CDR1 MNHNY, CDR2 SVGAGI (reference sequence). Here the CDR3 reads CASRYRAVSTDTQYF. In DNA, the CDR3 is TGTGCCAGCAGGTACAGAGCGGTATCCACAGATACGCAGTATTTT.

The V gene is TRBV27, the J gene TRBJ2-3; TRBD1 or TRBD2 may be the D gene (5 bases each). CDR3 length: 13 residues. The germline V gene encodes CDR1 MNHEY and CDR2 SMNVEV (reference sequence). V was pared by 4 bases and J by 6 bases, with 11 bases between. CDR3 in amino acids: CASSWGSLDTQYF. The CDR3 region has the DNA TGTGCCAGCAGTTGGGGGTCCCTGGATACGCAGTATTTT.

CDR3 nucleotide sequence: TGTGCCAGCAGCTCCGGGTTAGGCTCCTACGAGCAGTACTTC. Its protein is CASSSGLGSYEQYF. V and J are TRBV5-6 and TRBJ2-7; D remains unclear. Trimming left V 3 bases short and J 0 bases short, with 10 bases between. This CDR3 region has 14 residues. Germline V gene lookup returns CDR1 SGHDT and CDR2 YYEEEE.

J is TRBJ2-3 and V is TRBV29-1; TRBD2 matches at 14 bases. Trimming cost V 6 bases and J 6 bases; bases outside gene matches: 5. This CDR3 spans 14 amino acids. Germline values: CDR1 SQVTM, CDR2 ANQGSEA. The CDR3 DNA follows: TGCAGCGTCGAGGGACTAGCGGGGGACGATACGCAGTATTTT. Translation: CSVEGLAGDDTQYF.

V and J are TRBV4-1 and TRBJ1-5, with D maybe TRBD1 (6 bases). There are 14 residues in the CDR3. The germline V gene encodes CDR1 MGHRA and CDR2 YSYEKL. V was pared by 3 bases and J by 5 bases, with 11 bases between. The CDR3 coding sequence is TGCGCCAGCAGCCAGGTACAGGGCTATCAGCCCCAGCATTTT. As protein: CASSQVQGYQPQHF.

The rearrangement links TRBV12-3 or TRBV12-4 to TRBJ2-6; the D is unclear. The CDR3 loop spans 17 amino acids. The V gene lost 10 bases and the J gene lost 0 bases, with 19 bases spanning the gap. CDR3 DNA: TGTGCCACCCGGCAAAGCCGTGCTTTCTCTGGGGCCAACGTCCTGACTTTC. Translating gives CATRQSRAFSGANVLTF.

V usage is TRBV2 and J usage is TRBJ1-4, with D hard to call. The CDR3 has 13 amino acids. Per the germline V gene, CDR1 is SNHLY and CDR2 is FYNNEI. Trimming took off 6 bases at V and 4 bases at J, with 9 bases between the two ends. The CDR3 sequence: CASSTAYNEKLFF. CDR3 bases: TGTGCCAGCAGCACCGCCTATAATGAAAAACTGTTTTTT.

About this clonotype: The junction departs from germline at one end; a sequencing error may be responsible. CDR3 sequence reads: CAITETGVPYGYTF. CDR3 nucleotides: TGTGCCATCACTGAGACAGGGGTACCCTATGGCTACACCTTC. The chain joins TRBV10-3 to TRBJ1-2; 8 bases align to TRBD1. The CDR3 is 14 amino acids. Germline V gene sequence: CDR1 ENHRY, CDR2 SYGVKD.

The V call is TRBV11-2, the J call TRBJ2-2; unclear D gene. V lost 4 bases, J lost 6 bases, and 15 bases lay in between. The CDR3 runs to 15 residues. Per the germline V gene, CDR1 is SGHAT and CDR2 is FQNNGV. CDR3 bases: TGTGCCAGCAGCTCTCTCTCTAGTCCGTCCGGGGAGCTGTTTTTT. It translates to CASSSLSSPSGELFF.

The V and J genes are TRBV30 and TRBJ2-1, with unresolved D. Germline values: CDR1 GTSNPN, CDR2 SVGIG (reference sequence). The V end lost 0 bases, the J end lost 8 bases, and 8 bases lay between the germline ends. This CDR3 has 12 residues. CDR3 region: CAWSVVVYEQFF. The CDR3 DNA sequence: TGTGCCTGGAGTGTAGTCGTGTATGAGCAGTTCTTC.

The V gene is TRBV4-1, the J gene TRBJ2-7; TRBD1 or TRBD2 may be the D gene (5 bases each). Trimming stripped 10 bases from V and 0 bases from J, with 16 bases between. Germline V gives CDR1 MGHRA, CDR2 YSYEKL. The CDR3 totals 14 residues. CDR3 nucleotide sequence: TGCGCCACCGCGAGGGGCCCGAGCTCCTACGAGCAGTACTTC. It encodes CATARGPSSYEQYF.

There are a few counts of this clonotype. This chain joins TRBV11-2 and TRBJ2-7; no reliable D call. V dropped 5 bases and J dropped 2 bases, with 16 bases sitting between them. This CDR3 is built from 15 residues. Germline CDR1 reads SGHAT; CDR2 reads FQNNGV. The CDR3 DNA sequence: TGTGCCAGCAGCCACTTACCGACCGAAACCTACGAGCAGTACTTC. It translates to CASSHLPTETYEQYF.

Note on this clonotype: One end of the junction is discordant with germline, which a read error may explain. The genes are TRBV6-1 and TRBJ2-1; D gene ambiguous. Germline CDR1 is MNHNS and CDR2 is SASEGT. This CDR3 contains 15 residues. DNA of the CDR3: TGTGCGAGCAGCCCCGAAGCCCGCTCCTACAATGAGCAGTTCTTC. It translates to CASSPEARSYNEQFF.

This sequence joins TRBV12-3 or TRBV12-4 and TRBJ1-1; 11 bases map to TRBD1. The J segment lost 5 bases and the V segment lost 4 bases, leaving 3 bases of the junction unmatched. The CDR3 runs to 14 residues. CDR3 residues: CASSYGQGATEAFF. The CDR3 DNA reads as TGTGCCAGCAGTTACGGACAGGGGGCGACTGAAGCTTTCTTT.

The chain couples TRBV10-1 to TRBJ2-3; 8 bases fit TRBD2. The trim removed 3 bases at V and 2 bases at J, leaving 4 bases unmatched. CDR1 is WNHNN and CDR2 is SYGVQD in the germline V gene (reference sequence). CDR3 size: 15 residues. The CDR3 region has the DNA TGCGCCAGCAGTGAACTAGCGGAAAACACAGATACGCAGTATTTT. Translation gives CASSELAENTDTQYF.

This clonotype was seen a handful of times. The J gene is TRBJ2-5, the V gene TRBV4-1; 8 bases line up with TRBD2. Unmatched junction bases numbered 5, after V lost 1 base and J lost 4 bases. The CDR3 is 15 residues long. Per germline, CDR1 MGHRA and CDR2 YSYEKL. CDR3 in DNA: TGCGCCAGCAGCCAAGCCCCCGGGGGGGCAGAGACCCAGTACTTC. Its protein is CASSQAPGGAETQYF.

The chain employs TRBV6-6 and TRBJ1-4; TRBD1 aligns across 12 bases. Trimming cost V 0 bases and J 12 bases; bases outside gene matches: 8. The CDR3 contains 16 residues. Germline V gives CDR1 MNHNY, CDR2 SVGAGI (reference sequence). CDR3 sequence reads: CASSYSAGTGGVELFF. The CDR3 nucleotides are TGTGCCAGCAGTTACTCCGCCGGGACAGGGGGCGTTGAACTGTTTTTT.

The genes are TRBV19 and TRBJ1-1; D is unclear. Trimming removed 5 bases at V and 3 bases at J, with 25 bases between. In germline, CDR1 is LNHDA, CDR2 SQIVND (reference sequence). The CDR3 length is 18 residues. CDR3 sequence: CASSPPTEFIVRYTEAFF. The CDR3 region has the DNA TGTGCCAGTAGTCCCCCGACGGAATTCATCGTCCGTTACACTGAAGCTTTCTTT.

The chain employs TRBV29-1 and TRBJ1-1; D is unresolved. Germline CDR1 reads SQVTM; CDR2 reads ANQGSEA. V was trimmed by 6 bases and J by 1 base, leaving 9 bases between them. The CDR3 runs 12 residues. CDR3 nucleotide sequence: TGCAGCGTCTACAGTTCGAACACTGAAGCTTTCTTT. Translating it yields CSVYSSNTEAFF.

The V call is TRBV7-9, the J call TRBJ2-7, with D possibly being TRBD1 (6 bases). Germline V gives CDR1 SEHNR, CDR2 FQNEAQ (reference sequence). The CDR3 length is 14 residues. V lost 2 bases and J 2 bases, leaving 10 bases between the germline ends. Here the CDR3 reads CASSLWDTAYEQYF. The CDR3 DNA reads as TGTGCCAGCAGCTTATGGGACACCGCCTACGAGCAGTACTTC.

The CDR3 protein is CASSLSAGLDTEAFF. CDR3 nucleotides: TGTGCCAGCAGTTTATCCGCCGGGTTGGACACTGAAGCTTTCTTT. The chain employs TRBV27 and TRBJ1-1; D is unresolved. Trimming took 0 bases from V and 3 from J, leaving 11 bases between them. This CDR3 contains 15 residues. The germline CDR1 and CDR2 sequences are MNHEY and SMNVEV (reference sequence).

This clonotype has just a few counts. This rearrangement joins TRBV4-1 to TRBJ2-3; 8 bases align to TRBD1. V lost 2 bases and J lost 5; bases outside the gene matches: 3. The CDR3 sequence is 14 residues long. In germline, CDR1 is MGHRA, CDR2 YSYEKL. The CDR3 region has the DNA TGCGCCAGCAGCCAACGGGACAGGCTAGATACGCAGTATTTT. Amino acid sequence: CASSQRDRLDTQYF.